This entry lists 2 T cell receptor beta chains sequenced from one sample in a study of T cells in Graves' hyperthyroidism and ophthalmopathy. TCR beta CDR3 regions were amplified from RNA transcripts. The TCR CDR3 was amplified in a first-round RT-PCR using the HTBI primer set. TCRdb reanalysed the multiplex PCR reads using MiXCR and keeps one entry per CDR3 protein. Among 530,000 or so distinct CDR3 sequences listed, approximately 24% were seen once. The sample taken for sequencing was blood. These receptors were taken from a woman in her 30s with Graves' ophthalmopathy.

This clonotype showed up many times. The chain joins TRBV20-1 to TRBJ1-2; unclear D gene. CDR1 is DFQATT, CDR2 SNEGSKA, per germline (reference sequence). This CDR3 has 11 residues. Deletions cut 0 bases from V and 6 bases from J, with 5 bases between. The CDR3: CSARENDGYTF. The CDR3, as DNA: TGCAGTGCTAGAGAGAATGATGGCTACACCTTC.

This clonotype appeared many times. The chain recombines TRBV6-2 or TRBV6-3 with TRBJ2-7; a possible D gene is TRBD2 (5 bases). Per germline, CDR1 MNHEY and CDR2 SVGEGT. The CDR3 is made up of 15 amino acids. V shed 7 bases and J shed 3 bases, with 19 bases lying between them. CDR3 amino acids: CASIRTGSGGYEQYF. In DNA, the CDR3 is TGTGCCAGCATCAGGACGGGTAGTGGAGGCTACGAGCAGTACTTC.